This TCR beta chain was captured by sequencing in a study of T cell responses to AZD1222 COVID-19 vaccine. Findings and limits, study-wide: Spike-spanning, vaccine-associated CD4 TCRs were dominant at 160-218 and 743-854. The sample set comprised mostly white British donors with more females, and clonal diversity was possibly underestimated.

Profiling relied on immunoSEQ multiplex PCR, and the TCRdb table lists in-frame clones only, not all of them. The table includes about 210,000 clones, about 95% detected once. For this clone: Antigen unknown.

Germline lookup yields CDR1 SNHLY and CDR2 FYNNEI. V dropped 1 base and J dropped 5 bases, with 15 bases sitting between them. CDR3 length: 16 amino acids. This chain uses TRBV2 with TRBJ1-5; perhaps TRBD1 as D (5 bases). The sequences come from peripheral blood, collected 28 days after the second dose of the MenACWY control vaccine. The TCR comes from an adult who received the MenACWY meningococcal vaccine as a control. Written as DNA, the CDR3 is TGTGCCAGCAGTGAAGTAGGGGTGTCCTTTGATCAGCCCCAGCATTTT. Protein sequence: CASSEVGVSFDQPQHF.